This T cell receptor (beta chain) was profiled in a study of PD-1 blockade in mismatch repair-deficient tumors. At the level of the study: Patients had over ten mismatch repair-deficient cancer types and were previously treated and progressing. The study, taken as a whole, reports: Rapid post-treatment expansion, then contraction, generally preceding radiologic response, marked tumor-resident clones.

Method: immunoSEQ multiplex PCR; TCRdb's copy keeps in-frame clones and lacks some. The table shows some 120,000 clones, with more than 70% occurring only once. Concerning this clone itself: As yet, its antigen is unknown.

V shed 4 bases and J shed 4 bases, with 24 bases lying between them. Germline V CDR1 and CDR2: SGDLS, YYNGEE. The CDR3 sequence is 18 residues long. Sequencing used peripheral blood, obtained 72 weeks after starting pembrolizumab. The chain joins TRBV9 to TRBJ2-1, with D perhaps assigned TRBD1 or TRBD2 (5 bases each). The source of this sequence is an adult with mismatch repair-deficient cancer. The CDR3 here is CASSFPRVGDPRYNEQFF. In nucleotides, the CDR3 is TGTGCCAGCAGCTTCCCCCGGGTTGGGGACCCTAGGTACAATGAGCAGTTCTTC.